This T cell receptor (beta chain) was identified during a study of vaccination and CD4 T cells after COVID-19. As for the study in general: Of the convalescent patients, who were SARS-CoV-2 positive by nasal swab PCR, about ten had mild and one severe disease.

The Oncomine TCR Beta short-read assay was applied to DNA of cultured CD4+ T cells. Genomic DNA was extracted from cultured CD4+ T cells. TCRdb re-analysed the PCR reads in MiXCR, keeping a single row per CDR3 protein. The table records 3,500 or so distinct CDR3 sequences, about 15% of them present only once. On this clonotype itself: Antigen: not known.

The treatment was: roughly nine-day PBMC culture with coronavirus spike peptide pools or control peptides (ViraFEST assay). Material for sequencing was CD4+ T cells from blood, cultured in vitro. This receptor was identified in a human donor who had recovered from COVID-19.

As DNA, the CDR3 is TGTGCCAGTAGTATAGTTGCCAACCGCGAGCAGTACTTC. Translating gives CASSIVANREQYF. This chain links TRBV19 with TRBJ2-7; D gene unclear. The V gene's germline CDR1 is LNHDA and CDR2 SQIVND (reference sequence). V was cut by 1 base and J by 6 bases, with 10 bases left in between. The CDR3 loop spans 13 amino acids.